The 3 T cell receptor beta chains listed next were all sequenced from one sample in a study of neurological immune-mediated disorders (dated by TCRdb to between 2018 and 2021). Receptor amplification or capture employed 5' RACE. The instrument given in TCRdb is Illumina HiSeq 2500. TCRdb reran the public reads through fastp at Q25 and MiXCR, keeping productive beta chains. One record per CDR3 amino acid sequence lists the most common genes and DNA. The sample includes tens of thousands of distinct CDR3 sequences, with roughly 4% observed a single time. The ten largest clones represent approximately 1.5% of the sample. The specimen was PBMCs. The source of these receptors is a man younger than 45 with multiple sclerosis.

This clonotype occurred many times. J is TRBJ2-7 and V is TRBV5-1; D unclear. The CDR3 is 18 amino acids. The V end lost 1 base, the J end lost 0 bases, and 20 bases lay between the germline ends. Germline loops: CDR1 SGHRS, CDR2 YFSETQ. The chain's CDR3 is CASSLSRNVGLNSYEQYF. CDR3 bases: TGCGCCAGCAGCTTGTCCCGAAACGTAGGGCTCAACTCCTACGAGCAGTACTTC.

This clonotype was seen at least ten times. The CDR3 here is CASSLVTGEVDTQYF. The CDR3 DNA is TGTGCCAGCAGCTTAGTAACAGGGGAAGTAGATACGCAGTATTTT. This chain uses TRBV7-2 with TRBJ2-3, with 7 bases matching TRBD1. CDR3 length: 15 residues. Germline-derived CDR1 and CDR2 are SGHTA and FQGNSA. After removal of 1 base from V and 5 bases from J, the junction contained 6 bases not matched to a gene.

This clonotype was counted many times. V and J are TRBV20-1 and TRBJ2-3; D may match TRBD1 or TRBD2 (5 bases each). V lost 0 bases, J lost 2 bases, and 15 bases lay in between. Germline loops: CDR1 DFQATT, CDR2 SNEGSKA (reference sequence). The CDR3 length is 16 residues. CDR3 sequence: CSARDPQRTHTDTQYF. Here the CDR3 DNA reads TGCAGTGCTAGAGACCCTCAGCGGACACACACAGATACGCAGTATTTT.